The clone carrying this T cell receptor (beta chain) was counted many times. In the source study's methods: From reference gene primer amplification, estimates of nucleated cell counts were derived. Assay used: immunoSEQ multiplex PCR; TCRdb lists only in-frame clones, some missing. Clonal size and the V and J genes are those of that table, whereas D and trimming came from the DNA. Of under 350,000 clones listed, roughly 80% are singletons. Germline CDR1 SGHNT, CDR2 YYREEE (reference sequence). V dropped 4 bases and J dropped 7 bases, with 12 bases sitting between them. CDR3 length: 14 residues. This sample was included in a study of blood T cell repertoires in COVID-19. Turning to the study itself: PBMCs, B-cell-depleted T cells, or T cells provided the cDNA or gDNA that made up the material.

This receptor was obtained from a man in his sixties who had recovered from COVID-19. J is TRBJ1-6 and V is TRBV5-4; TRBD1 might be the D (5 bases). Material: peripheral blood. In DNA, the CDR3 is TGTGCCAGCAGCGGGGGGATTAGGAATTCACCCCTCCACTTT. Translated, it gives CASSGGIRNSPLHF.